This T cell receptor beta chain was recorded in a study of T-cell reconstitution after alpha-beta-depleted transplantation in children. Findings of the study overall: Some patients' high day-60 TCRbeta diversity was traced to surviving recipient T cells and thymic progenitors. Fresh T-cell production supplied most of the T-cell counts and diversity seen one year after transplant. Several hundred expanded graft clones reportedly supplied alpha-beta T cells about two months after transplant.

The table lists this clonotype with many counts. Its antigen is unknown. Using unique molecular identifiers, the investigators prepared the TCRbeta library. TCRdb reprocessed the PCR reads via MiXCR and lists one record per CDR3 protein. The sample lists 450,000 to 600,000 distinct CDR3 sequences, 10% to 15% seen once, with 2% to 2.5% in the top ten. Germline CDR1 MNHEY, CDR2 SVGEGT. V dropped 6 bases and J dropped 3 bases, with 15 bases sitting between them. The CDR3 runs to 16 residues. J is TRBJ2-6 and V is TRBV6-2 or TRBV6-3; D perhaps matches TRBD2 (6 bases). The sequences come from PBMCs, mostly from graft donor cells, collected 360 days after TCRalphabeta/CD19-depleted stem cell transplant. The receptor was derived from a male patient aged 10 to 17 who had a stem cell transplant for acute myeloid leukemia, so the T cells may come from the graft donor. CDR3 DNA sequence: TGTGCCAGCAGCCGTGGGGAGGCATTTGGGGCCAACGTCCTGACTTTC. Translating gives CASSRGEAFGANVLTF.